The following is a TCR beta chain sequence with its context. Its antigen is currently not known. The record has no base qualities; no much larger clone is one base away. This sample also contains other DNA sequences that code for the same CDR3. Donors formed part of the validation cohort, which comprised over a hundred subjects and was distinct from the first cohort of 690 or so subjects. The source of the sample is a study of cytomegalovirus exposure and HLA in healthy donors (TCRdb year 2017). Concerning the study at large: According to a later analysis, the 110 or so validation repertoires were produced on the same platform as the roughly 700 repertoires of the first cohort. In addition to the first cohort of 650 to 750 subjects, a separate validation cohort of approximately 130 different subjects was used. The study was designed to test whether signatures of past pathogen exposure could be identified by cataloging public T cell receptors. To predict cytomegalovirus infection status, the study combined high-throughput TCR immunosequencing, statistical association of individual TCRs with disease status, and machine learning. The paper's findings and limits, for the study overall: It was suggested by the authors that the approach could potentially be generalized to other disease states and immunological phenotypes. In a later analysis, TCRs clustered in the first cohort were found to also tend to co-occur in the 120 or so validation repertoires, with 85% to 95% of cluster scores above 0. A few of the identified cytomegalovirus-associated TCR beta chains were confirmed in vitro to be specific for cytomegalovirus antigens. The study gave a list of about 170 TCR beta chains associated with cytomegalovirus. The validation cohort had no HLA typing available for a later analysis, so co-occurrence within that cohort was assessed over all 120 or so repertoires. In both the original and validation cohorts, the classifier was reported to diagnose cytomegalovirus status with high specificity and sensitivity. Most TCR sequences were observed very rarely across donors, whereas some public TCRs were present in many individuals.

The germline V gene provides CDR1 MGHDK and CDR2 SYGVNS. The germline V and J ends show losses of 3 bases and 4 bases respectively, and no gene match explains 6 bases of the junction. The CDR3 numbers 14 residues from cysteine through phenylalanine. Of the read, only the CDR3 DNA is kept; its 42 bases are in frame from base 1. Library generation was performed with the immunoSEQ multiplex PCR assay. The original methods were these. To diagnose cytomegalovirus status from the catalog of TCR beta chain sequences, a statistical classification framework was built. Imported from immuneACCESS, the table was reduced by TCRdb to in-frame sequences with V and J called. These copies leave out some clones; in studies compared against another copy, an unresolved V gene accounts for under half, and the cause of the remainder is not known. That table is the source of V, J and clone size, and D and trimming were worked out from the DNA. Counted in this sample were fewer than 250,000 clones; about 87% of them appeared once. Jointly, the top ten make up 2.6% of the sample.

Material for sequencing was PBMCs. This clonotype was sampled from a man between 18 and 29 years old in good health and CMV-seronegative. The V and J segments used are TRBV25-1 and TRBJ2-7; 7 junctional bases match TRBD1. CDR3 region: CASSDRQGRYEQYF. DNA sequence: TGTGCCAGCAGTGACCGACAGGGTAGGTACGAGCAGTACTTC.